The source of this T cell receptor beta chain is a study of shared clonotypes between healthy human individuals. About the study: CD4 naive cells filled three plates per donor, CD4 memory three, CD8 naive two and CD8 memory one. Broader study findings: In general, naive subsets displayed greater estimated richness than memory subsets did. Expectations were that clonotype sharing among donors would be affected by sequencing depth.

Sorted-subset replicate PCR reactions were performed with approximately 200 ng DNA, corresponding to about 32,000 T cell genomes. Assay: immunoSEQ multiplex PCR; the TCRdb copy retains only in-frame clones and omits some. The sample shows 660,000 or so clones, roughly 96% of them seen only once. A remark on this clone: The antigen remains unidentified. The sample holds other DNA sequences that translate to the same CDR3.

Naive CD8 cells comprised CD45RO-negative, CCR7-positively selected cells, excluding terminally differentiated effector memory CD45RA+ cells. Per germline, CDR1 MNHEY and CDR2 SMNVEV (reference sequence). V shed 6 bases and J shed 0 bases, with 9 bases lying between them. This CDR3 spans 14 amino acids. The chain couples TRBV27 to TRBJ1-5, with D possibly TRBD1 on 6 matching bases. The sample taken for sequencing was naive CD8+ T cells sorted from blood. The sequence came from a woman aged 25 to 39 in good health. CDR3 DNA: TGTGCCAGCAGCCTAGGGGGTAGCAATCAGCCCCAGCATTTT. Translated, it gives CASSLGGSNQPQHF.